Listed here are 25 T cell receptor beta chains from one sample, sequenced in a study of blood T cell repertoires in COVID-19 (dated by TCRdb to 2018 to 2020). Receptor amplification or capture employed the immunoSEQ multiplex PCR assay. TCRdb holds this immuneACCESS table with in-frame rearrangements only. Some clones are missing; in checked studies, unresolved V genes explain under half, and the rest has no known cause. Counted in this sample were roughly 400,000 clones; less than 95% of them appeared once. The ten most abundant clones make up about 0.57% of the sample. Sequenced sample: PBMCs or T cells enriched from blood (not recorded which). These receptors were obtained from a man between 18 and 29 years old who had recovered from COVID-19.

For the CDR3, the DNA is TGTGCCAGCAGTTCAGCGGTAGCGGGCAATCAGCCCCAGCATTTT. Translating it yields CASSSAVAGNQPQHF. This sequence joins TRBV27 and TRBJ1-5; D call uncertain. Trimming removed 4 bases at V and 2 bases at J, with 12 bases between. The CDR3 totals 15 residues. Germline V gene sequence: CDR1 MNHEY, CDR2 SMNVEV (reference sequence).

The V gene is TRBV23-1, the J gene TRBJ2-3; 10 nucleotides align to TRBD2. TRBV23-1 is an ORF; its function is uncertain. V dropped 6 bases and J dropped 5; count of bases not matched to a gene: 11. CDR3 length: 16 amino acids. The CDR3: CASSHASGSYEDTQYF. The CDR3 coding sequence is TGCGCCAGCAGCCATGCTAGCGGGAGTTATGAAGATACGCAGTATTTT.

The rearrangement uses TRBV19 and TRBJ2-2; TRBD2 might be the D (6 bases). CDR1 and CDR2 (germline): LNHDA, SQIVND (reference sequence). Trimming stripped 2 bases from V and 6 bases from J, with 13 bases between. The CDR3 totals 15 residues. The CDR3 bases are TGTGCCAGTAGTATAACGGGGGTGGTTTCCGGGGAGCTGTTTTTT. It yields the protein CASSITGVVSGELFF.

The chain combines TRBV7-9 with TRBJ1-5, with 9 positions matching TRBD1. Germline loops: CDR1 SEHNR, CDR2 FQNEAQ (reference sequence). Unmatched junction bases numbered 6, after V lost 6 bases and J lost 6 bases. This CDR3 is 14 amino acids long. The CDR3 DNA sequence: TGTGCCAGCAGTTCGGGACAGGGCATTCAGCCCCAGCATTTT. It is translated as CASSSGQGIQPQHF.

The rearrangement joins TRBV5-1 to TRBJ1-6; TRBD1 matches 7 bases. CDR3 length: 15 residues. Trimming removed 7 bases from V and 3 bases from J; junction bases left unmatched: 7. Germline V CDR1 and CDR2: SGHRS, YFSETQ. The CDR3 here is CASLLTGVYNSPLHF. The CDR3 bases are TGCGCCAGCCTACTAACAGGGGTCTATAATTCACCCCTCCACTTT.

The CDR3 protein is CASSPGTTRSYEQYF. CDR3 coding DNA: TGTGCCAGCTCACCAGGGACTACTCGCTCCTACGAGCAGTACTTC. V is TRBV18 and J is TRBJ2-7, with 7 bases fitting TRBD2. In germline, CDR1 is KGHSH, CDR2 LQKENI. With V trimmed by 2 bases and J by 0 bases, 4 bases remained unmatched. The CDR3 runs 15 residues.

The rearrangement joins TRBV18 to TRBJ1-1; 8 bases map to TRBD1. Germline V CDR1 and CDR2: KGHSH, LQKENI. J was trimmed by 7 bases and V by 6 bases; bases with no gene match: 13. The CDR3 is made up of 15 amino acids. CDR3 amino acids: CASSNRLTGESEAFF. CDR3 sequence (DNA): TGTGCCAGCTCCAACCGATTGACAGGGGAGAGTGAAGCTTTCTTT.

The chain uses TRBV23-1 and TRBJ2-7, with a possible D match to TRBD1 (6 bases). TRBV23-1 falls under the ORF class, with uncertain function. V was pared by 4 bases and J by 4 bases, with 17 bases between. The CDR3 totals 15 residues. The CDR3 loop is CASSLRQASHYEQYF. The CDR3, as DNA: TGCGCCAGCAGTCTGCGACAGGCTAGCCATTACGAGCAGTACTTC.

CDR3 region: CASSRRQTLNTGELFF. CDR3 nucleotide sequence: TGTGCCAGCAGCCGTCGACAGACACTAAACACCGGGGAGCTGTTTTTT. The V gene is TRBV5-6, the J gene TRBJ2-2, with D maybe TRBD1 (5 bases). This CDR3 spans 16 amino acids. V gave up 4 bases and J gave up 2 bases, with 15 bases separating them. The germline V gene encodes CDR1 SGHDT and CDR2 YYEEEE.

The chain couples TRBV6-5 to TRBJ1-2; D gene unclear. The CDR3 loop spans 14 amino acids. CDR1 is MNHEY and CDR2 is SVGAGI in the germline V gene. With 7 bases removed from V and 9 bases from J, the gap between germline ends came to 21 bases. The CDR3 region has the DNA TGTGCCAGCACCGCCACCGGGAGTCCCCAAAGCTACACCTTC. This codes for CASTATGSPQSYTF.

The V call is TRBV28, the J call TRBJ1-2, with D maybe TRBD1 (5 bases). In germline, CDR1 is MDHEN, CDR2 SYDVKM. The V and J ends lost 5 bases and 3 bases respectively, with 10 bases between them. CDR3 length: 13 amino acids. Here the CDR3 DNA reads TGTGCCAGCAGTATCCAGGGTCACTATGGCTACACCTTC. It yields the protein CASSIQGHYGYTF.

This clone has only one observation. V and J are TRBV4-1 and TRBJ1-2; 10 nucleotides line up with TRBD1. CDR3 length: 15 residues. The J segment lost 8 bases and the V segment lost 3 bases, leaving 9 bases of the junction unmatched. The germline V gene has CDR1 MGHRA and CDR2 YSYEKL. CDR3 sequence (DNA): TGCGCCAGCAGCCACCTACCCGGACAGGGGGAAGGCTACACCTTC. As protein: CASSHLPGQGEGYTF.

The V gene is TRBV24-1, the J gene TRBJ2-5; tentatively, D is TRBD2 (5 bases). CDR3 length: 12 residues. Trimming cost V 0 bases and J 10 bases, with 8 bases left between them. The germline gives CDR1 KGHDR, CDR2 SFDVKD. In DNA, the CDR3 is TGTGCCACCAGTGATTTGTCGGGAAACCAGTACTTC. Residues: CATSDLSGNQYF.

DNA for the CDR3: TGTGCCAGCAGCGTAGAGCAGGGCGCGGGAAACACCATATATTTT. Translating gives CASSVEQGAGNTIYF. V gene TRBV9 combines with J gene TRBJ1-3; D is perhaps TRBD1 (5 bases). This CDR3 region has 15 residues. V shed 0 bases and J shed 4 bases, with 11 bases lying between them. Looked up from germline, CDR1 is SGDLS and CDR2 is YYNGEE.

The chain joins TRBV11-3 to TRBJ1-5; possible D gene TRBD1, 6 bases. There are 15 residues in the CDR3. Germline loops: CDR1 SGHNT, CDR2 YENEEA. V lost 1 base and J 0 bases, leaving 7 bases between the germline ends. The CDR3 region is CASSLGTDSNQPQHF. CDR3 DNA: TGTGCCAGCAGCTTAGGGACAGATAGCAATCAGCCCCAGCATTTT.

This chain connects TRBV7-6 to TRBJ1-1; D perhaps matches TRBD1 (5 bases). The germline V gene has CDR1 SGHVS and CDR2 FNYEAQ. The germline V and J ends were trimmed by 5 bases and 3 bases, with 25 bases remaining between them. The CDR3 totals 18 residues. The CDR3 sequence: CASSPRGVGRDRDTEAFF. The CDR3 coding sequence is TGTGCCAGCAGCCCAAGAGGGGTCGGGCGGGACCGGGACACTGAAGCTTTCTTT.

The V and J genes are TRBV6-1 and TRBJ2-7, with 7 nucleotides matching TRBD1. Trimming removed 1 base from V and 2 bases from J; junction bases left unmatched: 2. CDR3 length: 14 amino acids. The germline V gene encodes CDR1 MNHNS and CDR2 SASEGT. The chain's CDR3 is CASSEEDRTYEQYF. CDR3 nucleotides: TGTGCCAGCAGTGAAGAGGACAGGACCTACGAGCAGTACTTC.

This clone was observed a few times. The chain links TRBV9 to TRBJ2-7; a possible D gene is TRBD1 (6 bases). Between the trimmed V and J ends, which lost 3 bases and 4 bases, there was a span of 14 bases. This CDR3 spans 14 amino acids. In germline, CDR1 is SGDLS, CDR2 YYNGEE. CDR3 DNA sequence: TGTGCCAGCAGCGGTAGGGGGTCAGGATACGAGCAGTACTTC. Residues: CASSGRGSGYEQYF.

This chain joins TRBV21-1 and TRBJ2-7; TRBD2 is the table's D call and was not checked against the DNA. TRBV21-1 is recorded as a pseudogene. CDR3 size: 11 residues. The CDR3 loop reads CASIPRDEQYF. The CDR3 DNA is TGTGCCAGCATCCCGCGGGACGAGCAGTACTTC.

CDR3 in DNA: TGTGCCACCAGCAGAGATTCTGGCCCTGCGGGGCCCCAGCATTTT. It is translated as CATSRDSGPAGPQHF. The rearrangement joins TRBV15 to TRBJ1-5; D is unresolved. V was pared by 0 bases and J by 9 bases, with 15 bases between. CDR1 is LNHNV, CDR2 YYDKDF, per germline (reference sequence). This CDR3 is built from 15 residues.

The chain has TRBV11-2 and TRBJ1-2; possibly TRBD1 for D (6 bases). Germline CDR1 and CDR2: SGHAT and FQNNGV. V was trimmed by 3 bases and J by 7 bases, leaving 15 bases between them. The CDR3 runs to 14 residues. The CDR3 is CASSFGQRGGGYTF. CDR3 coding DNA: TGTGCCAGCAGCTTCGGACAAAGAGGGGGTGGCTACACCTTC.

This chain joins TRBV11-3 and TRBJ2-2; D remains ambiguous. The CDR3 extends over 15 amino acids. Germline V gene data show CDR1 as SGHNT and CDR2 as YENEEA. V lost 2 bases and J lost 3, with 10 bases in between. CDR3 bases: TGTGCCAGCAGCTTACGACTCGGATACACCGGGGAGCTGTTTTTT. It translates to CASSLRLGYTGELFF.

The chain links TRBV15 to TRBJ1-5; 7 nucleotides line up with TRBD1. From germline, CDR1 is LNHNV and CDR2 YYDKDF (reference sequence). V lost 0 bases, J lost 10 bases, and 15 bases stayed unmatched. The CDR3 is made up of 17 amino acids. DNA of the CDR3: TGTGCCACCAGCAGAGACTTGTCGTCCCAGGGGGACCAACCCCAGCATTTT. Translated, it gives CATSRDLSSQGDQPQHF.

The chain uses TRBV6-1 and TRBJ2-6, with D unclear. The germline V and J ends were trimmed by 2 bases and 0 bases, with 8 bases remaining between them. The CDR3 covers 16 residues. Germline V gives CDR1 MNHNS, CDR2 SASEGT. CDR3 DNA: TGTGCCAGCAGTGAATTCCCAGGCTCTGGGGCCAACGTCCTGACTTTC. Its translation is CASSEFPGSGANVLTF.

This sequence joins TRBV19 and TRBJ1-5, with no clear D. CDR1 and CDR2 from the germline V gene are LNHDA and SQIVND (reference sequence). This CDR3 has 14 residues. V lost 1 base, J lost 1 base, and 5 bases lay in between. DNA of the CDR3: TGTGCCAGTAGTATAGTACAGAGCAATCAGCCCCAGCATTTT. Its protein product is CASSIVQSNQPQHF.